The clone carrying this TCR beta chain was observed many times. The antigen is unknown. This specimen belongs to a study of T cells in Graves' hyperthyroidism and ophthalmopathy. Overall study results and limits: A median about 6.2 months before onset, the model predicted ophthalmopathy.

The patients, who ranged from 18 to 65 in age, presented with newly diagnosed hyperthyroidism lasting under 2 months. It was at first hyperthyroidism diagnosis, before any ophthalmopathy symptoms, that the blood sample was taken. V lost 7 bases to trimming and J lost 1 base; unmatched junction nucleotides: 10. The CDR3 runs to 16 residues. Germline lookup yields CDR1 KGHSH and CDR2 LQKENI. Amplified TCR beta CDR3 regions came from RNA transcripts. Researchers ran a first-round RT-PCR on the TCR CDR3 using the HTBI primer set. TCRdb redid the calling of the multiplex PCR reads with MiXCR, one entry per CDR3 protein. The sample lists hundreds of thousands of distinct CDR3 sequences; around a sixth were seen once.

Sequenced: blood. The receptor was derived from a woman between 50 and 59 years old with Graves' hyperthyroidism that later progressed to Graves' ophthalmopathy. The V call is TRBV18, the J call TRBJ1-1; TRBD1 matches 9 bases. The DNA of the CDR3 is TGTGCCAGCTTACAGCCGGGACAGGGCGAGAACACTGAAGCTTTCTTT. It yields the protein CASLQPGQGENTEAFF.